These 6 T cell receptor beta chains share one sample of origin, sequenced in a study of T cells in women clearing cervical HPV infection. Clones were sequenced by immunoSEQ multiplex PCR, and TCRdb holds only the in-frame ones, with some missing. The sample's table shows under 45,000 clones. Sequencing was carried out using blood buffy coat. The receptors come from a woman aged 18-69 years with a cervical HPV16 infection that either progressed to CIN3+ or cleared (not recorded which).

Regarding this clone: The sequence runs out 3 residues before the end of the CDR3; the remainder is reconstructed from the germline J gene. The gene calls are TRBV7-9 and TRBJ2-5; D unclear. This CDR3 has 12 amino acids. Germline loops: CDR1 SEHNR, CDR2 FQNEAQ (reference sequence). Trimming stripped 2 bases from V and 7 bases from J, with 8 bases between. The chain's CDR3 is CASSLNTGTQYF. The sequenced CDR3 bases are TGTGCCAGCAGCTTAAATACGGGGACC.

As for this clone: The read falls 3 residues short of the CDR3 end, and the missing part is taken from the germline J gene. This sequence joins TRBV29-1 and TRBJ2-7; D is unclear. The length of the CDR3 is 14 residues. The germline V gene encodes CDR1 SQVTM and CDR2 ANQGSEA. V dropped 8 bases and J dropped 0 bases, with 17 bases sitting between them. The CDR3 here is CSLAQSHSSYEQYF. The part of the CDR3 DNA that was read is TGCAGCTTAGCCCAGTCCCATAGCTCCTACGAG.

In the case of this clone: The read finishes 3 residues shy of the CDR3 end, and the germline J gene is used to complete it. The chain is built from TRBV10-2 and TRBJ2-1; 10 nucleotides line up with TRBD2. Per germline, CDR1 WSHSY and CDR2 SAAADI. The CDR3 has 16 residues. Trimming removed 4 bases from V and 6 bases from J; junction bases left unmatched: 9. The CDR3 bases that were read are TGCGCCAGCAGTGCCCCCGGGACTAGCGCGGCCAATGAG. It specifies CASSAPGTSAANE. Given in full, the CDR3 is CASSAPGTSAANEQFF.

CDR3 loop: CASSLAGGGFYEQYF. CDR3 DNA (partial): TGTGCCAGCAGCTTAGCGGGGGGTGGATTCTACGAG. The chain employs TRBV7-6 and TRBJ2-7; tentative D call: TRBD2 (6 bases). The CDR3 end lies 3 residues beyond the end of the read and is filled in from the germline J gene. V was shortened by 0 bases and J by 3 bases, with 12 bases between the two germline ends. CDR3 length: 15 amino acids. Germline-derived CDR1 and CDR2 are SGHVS and FNYEAQ.

In regard to this clone: The read finishes 3 residues shy of the CDR3 end, and the germline J gene is used to complete it. The rearrangement joins TRBV2 to TRBJ1-2, with D maybe TRBD1 (6 bases). V shed 7 bases and J shed 4 bases, with 19 bases lying between them. CDR3 length equals 15 residues. Germline-derived CDR1 and CDR2 are SNHLY and FYNNEI. The DNA read from the CDR3 is TGTGCCAGCAAGTACAGGGCCATCAACCGCTATGGC. Protein: CASKYRAINRYG. The whole CDR3 reads CASKYRAINRYGYTF.

Regarding this clone: Read sequence stops 3 residues before the CDR3 end, and the germline J gene provides the missing end. This rearrangement joins TRBV18 to TRBJ2-7, with 10 bases identical to TRBD1. Germline V gene data show CDR1 as KGHSH and CDR2 as LQKENI. The CDR3 totals 15 residues. V trimming: 3 bases; J trimming: 6 bases; junction bases outside the gene matches: 8. The chain's CDR3 is CASSPLQGQGREQYF. CDR3 DNA, as far as it was read: TGTGCCAGCTCACCTTTACAGGGACAGGGGCGCGAG.